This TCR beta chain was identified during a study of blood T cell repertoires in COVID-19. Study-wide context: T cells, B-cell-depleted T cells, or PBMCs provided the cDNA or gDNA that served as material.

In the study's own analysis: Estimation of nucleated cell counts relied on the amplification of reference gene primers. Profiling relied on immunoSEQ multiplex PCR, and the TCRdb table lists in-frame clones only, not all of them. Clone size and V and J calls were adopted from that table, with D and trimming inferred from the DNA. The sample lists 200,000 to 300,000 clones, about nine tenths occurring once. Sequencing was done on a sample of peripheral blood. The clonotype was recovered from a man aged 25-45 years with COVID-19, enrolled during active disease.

The CDR3 spells CASRLVSPLYGYTF. As DNA, the CDR3 is TGTGCAAGTCGCCTAGTCTCTCCCCTCTATGGCTACACCTTC. The J gene is TRBJ1-2, the V gene TRBV12-2. TRBV12-2 counts as a pseudogene. This CDR3 has 14 residues.